This entry lists 20 T cell receptor beta chains sequenced from one sample in a study of beta chain features in type 1 diabetes. Study-level results: Significant though moderate, a shortening of TCRB CDR3s appeared in all four CD4+ subsets of Type 1 diabetes patients.

For these TCRs, the target antigens are not known. Of the isolated RNA, all was reverse transcribed, and so the sequenced material was expressed TCRB transcripts. Measured with immunoSEQ multiplex PCR; TCRdb has only the in-frame clones, and not every one. The sample has 100,000 to 150,000 clones, 9% seen once. The sequenced sample was central memory CD4+ T cells from blood. These receptors were obtained from a man aged 25-45 years with type 1 diabetes.

This sequence joins TRBV21-1 and TRBJ1-2. TRBV21-1 is listed as a pseudogene. This CDR3 has 14 amino acids. CDR3: CASSKAHSNYGYTF. CDR3 DNA: TGTGCCAGCAGCAAAGCGCACTCTAACTATGGCTACACCTTC.

V and J are TRBV6-5 and TRBJ1-2, with 9 bases identical to TRBD1. The CDR3 length is 15 residues. Per germline, CDR1 MNHEY and CDR2 SVGAGI. Losses at the gene ends were 5 bases for V and 4 bases for J; bases not matched to a gene: 8. The CDR3 loop is CASSTNRGLGYGYTF. For the CDR3, the DNA is TGTGCCAGCAGTACCAACAGGGGGCTCGGCTATGGCTACACCTTC.

The V gene is TRBV9, the J gene TRBJ2-2; 7 bases are a match to TRBD2. The V segment lost 4 bases and the J segment 4 bases; nucleotides outside the gene matches: 10. Germline CDR1 and CDR2: SGDLS and YYNGEE. The length of the CDR3 is 16 residues. CDR3 sequence (DNA): TGTGCCAGCAGCCCTCGAGAGCGGGGTAGCACCGGGGAGCTGTTTTTT. As protein: CASSPRERGSTGELFF.

The chain joins TRBV18 to TRBJ1-4, with D perhaps TRBD1 (5 bases). Trimming stripped 3 bases from V and 2 bases from J, with 16 bases between. The CDR3 covers 17 residues. Germline V CDR1 and CDR2: KGHSH, LQKENI. CDR3 sequence: CASSPGTVGGTNEKLFF. The CDR3 nucleotides read TGTGCCAGCTCACCGGGGACCGTCGGGGGGACTAATGAAAAACTGTTTTTT.

V is TRBV29-1 and J is TRBJ2-2, with D maybe TRBD2 (6 bases). CDR1 is SQVTM and CDR2 is ANQGSEA in the germline V gene. V lost 7 bases to trimming and J lost 3 bases, with 15 bases between them. CDR3 length: 14 amino acids. The CDR3 bases are TGCAGCGCCCGACGGGGGATCGACACCGGGGAGCTGTTTTTT. It is translated as CSARRGIDTGELFF.

This clone was observed a few times. The chain joins TRBV5-6 to TRBJ1-6; the match to TRBD1 covers 11 bases. The CDR3 sequence is 15 residues long. Per the germline V gene, CDR1 is SGHDT and CDR2 is YYEEEE. J was trimmed by 7 bases and V by 4 bases; bases with no gene match: 4. The CDR3 DNA is TGTGCCAGCAGCCGCCGGACAGGGGGCAATTCACCCCTCCACTTT. It is translated as CASSRRTGGNSPLHF.

The rearrangement joins TRBV4-1 to TRBJ1-1; possibly TRBD1 for D (5 bases). CDR1 is MGHRA and CDR2 is YSYEKL in the germline V gene. The CDR3 length is 17 residues. V lost 0 bases to trimming and J lost 3 bases, with 17 bases between them. The CDR3 DNA follows: TGCGCCAGCAGCCAAGATAGAAGTTGGGGCTCGGACACTGAAGCTTTCTTT. Translating it yields CASSQDRSWGSDTEAFF.

This clone was observed a few times. Other nucleotide sequences from this sample produce the same CDR3. This chain connects TRBV7-3 to TRBJ1-5, with TRBD1 identical over 7 bases. Looked up from germline, CDR1 is SGHTA and CDR2 is FQGTGA. The CDR3 is 15 amino acids. V lost 4 bases, J lost 0 bases, and 3 bases stayed unmatched. Here the CDR3 reads CASSSQGNSNQPQHF. CDR3 nucleotides: TGTGCCAGCAGCTCACAGGGGAATAGCAATCAGCCCCAGCATTTT.

This clone showed up just a few times. The V gene is TRBV14, the J gene TRBJ1-1, with D hard to call. This CDR3 spans 12 amino acids. Trimming left V 2 bases short and J 4 bases short, with 5 bases between. Germline V gene lookup returns CDR1 SGHDN and CDR2 FVKESK. In DNA form, the CDR3 reads TGTGCCAGCAGCCAAATGAGCACTGAAGCTTTCTTT. Translated: CASSQMSTEAFF. Based on the CDR3 plus reference TRBV14 and TRBJ1-1, the full variable domain is EAGVTQFPSHSVIEKGQTVTLRCDPISGHDNLYWYRRVMGKEIKFLLHFVKESKQDESGMPNNRFLAERTGGTYSTLKVQPAELEDSGVYFCASSQMSTEAFFGQGTRLTVV.

This clone appeared a few times. The rearrangement uses TRBV7-2 and TRBJ1-2, with 7 bases matching TRBD1. The length of the CDR3 is 15 residues. In germline, CDR1 is SGHTA, CDR2 FQGNSA. The V and J ends lost 3 bases and 2 bases, in that order; junction bases with no gene match: 6. The CDR3 DNA reads as TGTGCCAGCAGCTTGGACAGGAGAAGGAACTATGGCTACACCTTC. It encodes CASSLDRRRNYGYTF.

This chain connects TRBV28 to TRBJ2-3, with 9 bases that match TRBD1. V trimming: 9 bases; J trimming: 4 bases; junction bases outside the gene matches: 5. Germline V lookup: CDR1 MDHEN, CDR2 SYDVKM. The CDR3 contains 13 residues. The CDR3 sequence: CASGQGSPDTQYF. The CDR3 DNA reads as TGTGCCAGTGGACAGGGGAGTCCAGATACGCAGTATTTT.

This clone was counted between two and nine times. This clone may be a read error of a much larger clone one base away. The same CDR3 is also encoded by other DNA sequences in this sample. The rearrangement joins TRBV7-2 to TRBJ2-1; 11 bases line up with TRBD2. The ends lost 2 bases at V and 2 bases at J; junction bases unmatched: 2. This CDR3 has 16 residues. Per the germline V gene, CDR1 is SGHTA and CDR2 is FQGNSA. As DNA, the CDR3 is TGTGCCAGCAGCTTATCACTAGCGGGGGCCTACAATGAGCAGTTCTTC. This encodes CASSLSLAGAYNEQFF.

This clone was picked up a small number of times. The chain couples TRBV11-2 to TRBJ2-2, with D perhaps TRBD2 (5 bases). The ends were cut back, 5 bases at V and 6 bases at J, with 19 bases in the middle. CDR3 size: 16 residues. Germline CDR1 and CDR2: SGHAT and FQNNGV. The CDR3 sequence: CASSPKARVSAGELFF. The CDR3 nucleotides read TGTGCCAGCAGCCCCAAAGCGAGGGTATCAGCCGGGGAGCTGTTTTTT.

This clone was counted only a few times. The V call is TRBV2, the J call TRBJ2-6; no definite D call. V lost 6 bases and J 16 bases, leaving 10 bases between the germline ends. The CDR3 covers 10 residues. Germline values: CDR1 SNHLY, CDR2 FYNNEI. CDR3 amino acids: CASRESVLTF. The CDR3 region has the DNA TGTGCCAGCAGGGAGTCAGTTCTGACTTTC.

Only a few counts were recorded for this clone. This rearrangement joins TRBV5-1 to TRBJ2-1; TRBD2 matches at 11 bases. Losses at the gene ends were 9 bases for V and 7 bases for J; bases not matched to a gene: 3. This CDR3 region has 12 residues. Germline CDR1 reads SGHRS; CDR2 reads YFSETQ. The CDR3 DNA is TGCGCCACCGCTAGCGGGGGGAATGAGCAGTTCTTC. Its translation: CATASGGNEQFF.

J is TRBJ1-6 and V is TRBV7-8, with D possibly TRBD1 on 5 matching bases. Germline assignment: CDR1 SGHVS and CDR2 FQNEAQ. This CDR3 has 13 amino acids. V was cut by 4 bases and J by 11 bases, with 12 bases left in between. CDR3 in amino acids: CASSSEPGAPLHF. The DNA for the CDR3 is TGTGCCAGCAGCTCCGAACCGGGGGCACCCCTCCACTTT.

The V and J genes are TRBV2 and TRBJ2-2; TRBD1 matches 9 bases. Germline values: CDR1 SNHLY, CDR2 FYNNEI. The CDR3 runs to 15 residues. The V and J ends lost 6 bases and 4 bases, in that order; junction bases with no gene match: 6. In DNA form, the CDR3 reads TGTGCCAGCAGGGGACAGGGTTTGAGCACCGGGGAGCTGTTTTTT. As protein: CASRGQGLSTGELFF.

The chain is built from TRBV14 and TRBJ2-3; TRBD1 aligns across 7 bases. The V and J ends lost 2 bases and 2 bases, in that order; junction bases with no gene match: 4. This CDR3 is 15 amino acids long. Germline V lookup: CDR1 SGHDN, CDR2 FVKESK. In DNA form, the CDR3 reads TGTGCCAGCAGCCAACCGACAGGGAACACAGATACGCAGTATTTT. This sequence encodes CASSQPTGNTDTQYF.

This clone has more than one count but fewer than ten. The gene calls are TRBV30 and TRBJ1-1; D gene ambiguous. With 2 bases removed from V and 4 bases from J, the gap between germline ends came to 5 bases. This CDR3 has 11 amino acids. The germline gives CDR1 GTSNPN, CDR2 SVGIG (reference sequence). CDR3 protein: CAWSPGTEAFF. The CDR3 coding sequence is TGTGCCTGGAGTCCGGGCACTGAAGCTTTCTTT.

Turning to this clone: An end of the junction differs from the germline gene, which may be a read error. The J gene is TRBJ2-3, the V gene TRBV7-2; TRBD2 might be the D (5 bases). Germline CDR1 reads SGHTA; CDR2 reads FQGNSA. The CDR3 totals 15 residues. The CDR3 sequence is CASSSGIYLTATQYF. CDR3 bases: TGTGCCAGCAGCTCCGGGATTTACCTTACAGCTACGCAGTATTTT.